These T cell receptor beta chains were read from a single sample in a study of blood T cell repertoires in COVID-19. The method was immunoSEQ multiplex PCR; TCRdb's version includes in-frame clones alone and lacks a portion of them. The data contain tens of thousands of clones, 85% to 90% of them singletons. Sequenced: peripheral blood. The receptors stem from a human donor with active COVID-19. The donor label of this sample is uncertain. Each CDR3 is given with its conserved first and last residue. D genes are given only for firm matches. Clone size is stated in some rows and not others, as once, few, many or a class when expanded.

j_call | v_call | d_call | clone_size | cdr3_nt | cdr3_aa
TRBJ2-2 | TRBV11-3 | TRBD1 | . | TGTGCCAGCAGCGAGGGACAGGGGCACACCGGGGAGCTGTTTTTT | CASSEGQGHTGELFF
TRBJ2-5 | TRBV11-3 | . | . | TGTGCCAGCAGCCGACGGGACTCCGGAGGGACCCAGTACTTC | CASSRRDSGGTQYF
TRBJ2-3 | TRBV16 | . | . | TGTGCCAGCAGCCCAACAAGTTTCACAGATACGCAGTATTTT | CASSPTSFTDTQYF
TRBJ1-2 | TRBV6-5 | . | . | TGTGCCAGCAGTTACTCGGAGCAGGGCTACTATGGCTACACCTTC | CASSYSEQGYYGYTF
TRBJ1-4 | TRBV18 | . | . | TGTGCCAGCTCACTAAATTTAATTCAGGCTGCAACTAATGAAAAACTGTTTTTT | CASSLNLIQAATNEKLFF
TRBJ2-7 | TRBV5-1 | . | . | TGCGCCAGCAGCTTCGGAGGGATACCCGCCGAGCAGTACTTC | CASSFGGIPAEQYF
TRBJ2-5 | TRBV4-3 | TRBD2 | . | TGCGCCAGCAGCCAGCACGCCCTCGCTAGCGGGTATACCCAAGAGACCCAGTACTTC | CASSQHALASGYTQETQYF
TRBJ1-4 | TRBV7-9 | . | . | TGTGCCAGCAGCTTAAGGCAGGCAGTTGGTGAAAAACTGTTTTTT | CASSLRQAVGEKLFF
TRBJ2-7 | TRBV27 | TRBD2 | . | TGTGCCAGCAGTCAAATCAGGGAGGGCGACGAGCAGTACTTC | CASSQIREGDEQYF
TRBJ1-2 | TRBV29-1 | . | . | TGCAGCGTTGAAAGGGGTTTGAACGGCTACACCTTC | CSVERGLNGYTF
TRBJ2-5 | TRBV7-3 | TRBD1 | . | TGTGCCAGCAGCTTAAGAGGGGGCCCCTTAGAGACCCAGTACTTC | CASSLRGGPLETQYF
TRBJ2-3 | TRBV24-1 | . | . | TGTGCCACCAGTGCATCAGATACGCAGTATTTT | CATSASDTQYF
TRBJ2-3 | TRBV10-1 | . | once | TGCGCCTCCCAGGGCGGCACAGATACGCAGTATTTT | CASQGGTDTQYF
TRBJ2-3 | TRBV5-1 | . | . | TGCGCCAGCAGTTTGGGCGCAGATACGCAGTATTTT | CASSLGADTQYF
TRBJ2-7 | TRBV9 | . | . | TGTGCCAGCAGCGTAGGAGGGGGCGAGCAGTACTTC | CASSVGGGEQYF
TRBJ2-5 | TRBV19 | . | once | TGTGCCAGTAGTATAGGGAACACCCCAGGAGAGACCCAGTACTTC | CASSIGNTPGETQYF
TRBJ2-7 | TRBV3-1/TRBV3-2 | . | . | TGTGCCAGCAGCCAAGGAGCAAAGGTGCAGGGTGTCTACGAGCAGTACTTC | CASSQGAKVQGVYEQYF
TRBJ1-6 | TRBV4-1 | . | . | TGCGCCAGCAGCCAAAAACCTCCGGGGGATTCACCCCTCCACTTT | CASSQKPPGDSPLHF
TRBJ1-4 | TRBV10-3 | . | once | TGTGCCATCAGTGATGAGGCGACGACTGAAAAACTGTTTTTT | CAISDEATTEKLFF
TRBJ2-3 | TRBV11-3 | TRBD2 | . | TGTGCCAGCAGCTTCCTAGCGGGGGGAAGAGATACGCAGTATTTT | CASSFLAGGRDTQYF
TRBJ2-7 | TRBV6-5 | . | . | TGTGCCAGCAGTCCCCTTGCACTCTACGAGCAGTACTTC | CASSPLALYEQYF
TRBJ1-4 | TRBV25-1 | TRBD1 | . | TGTGCCAGCAGCTGGACAGGGGGCTCTATAACTAATGAAAAACTGTTTTTT | CASSWTGGSITNEKLFF
TRBJ2-5 | TRBV10-3 | TRBD2 | . | TGTGCCATCAGTGACCCCGGGAGGGAGGGAGAGACCCAGTACTTC | CAISDPGREGETQYF
TRBJ2-7 | TRBV7-2 | TRBD2 | . | TGTGCCAGCAGAGCGGGAAGCTCCTACGAGCAGTACTTC | CASRAGSSYEQYF
TRBJ1-2 | TRBV5-1 | . | . | TGCGCCAGCAGCTTGGGAGGGATTTCGGATGGCTACACCTTC | CASSLGGISDGYTF
TRBJ1-1 | TRBV10-1 | TRBD1 | . | TGCGCCACGGCTCCCGGGACAGGGAAGAACACTGAAGCTTTCTTT | CATAPGTGKNTEAFF
TRBJ1-2 | TRBV5-4 | TRBD1 | . | TGTGCCAGCAGCTTGGCAGGAGGACAGGGAAGGTACGGCTACACCTTC | CASSLAGGQGRYGYTF
TRBJ1-6 | TRBV5-1 | . | once | TGCGCCAGCAGCTTGGATCTGGCTCAGGGAAATTCACCCCTCCACTTT | CASSLDLAQGNSPLHF
TRBJ2-1 | TRBV7-3 | TRBD2 | . | TGTGCCAGCAGCTTATACCCGGGAGGGCCCGGGTATGAGCAGTTCTTC | CASSLYPGGPGYEQFF
TRBJ2-7 | TRBV5-6 | . | . | TGTGCCAGCAGCTTGGTGGCAGGGGGGCCGGGGCAGTACTTC | CASSLVAGGPGQYF
TRBJ2-7 | TRBV9 | . | . | TGTGCCAGCAGCGTAGCTGAGACATCCCTCTACGAGCAGTACTTC | CASSVAETSLYEQYF
TRBJ1-1 | TRBV5-8 | . | . | TGTGCCAGCAGCGCCGGGACAAAGCTAAACACTGAAGCTTTCTTT | CASSAGTKLNTEAFF
TRBJ2-2 | TRBV27 | . | . | TGTGCCAGCAGTTCCAAATGGGGTAGGCGGGATAACACCGGGGAGCTGTTTTTT | CASSSKWGRRDNTGELFF
TRBJ1-5 | TRBV18 | TRBD1 | few | TGTGCCAGCTCGGAGACAGGGGGCGATCAGCCCCAGCATTTT | CASSETGGDQPQHF
TRBJ2-7 | TRBV3-1/TRBV3-2 | . | . | TGTGCCAGCAGCACTGCTTGGGAGCAGTACTTC | CASSTAWEQYF